This T cell receptor (beta chain) stems from a study of blood T cells in healthy people across ages. Points from the study as a whole: In long-lived donors, naive CD4+ cell counts and diversity exceeded those of aged donors. Bulk PBMC profiling left naive and antigen-experienced comparisons inconclusive.

CDR1 MNHNY and CDR2 SVGAGI come from the germline V gene (reference sequence). The germline V and J ends were trimmed by 6 bases and 4 bases, with 9 bases remaining between them. This CDR3 region has 12 residues. Researchers report isolating at least 6.5 million PBMCs per sample. Per sample, at least 5 micrograms of total RNA were extracted. In its sample, this clonotype was seen a few times. Its antigen is currently unknown. A second about 6 to 12 cycle PCR used barcoded and J-beta primers. TCRdb re-analysed the 5' RACE reads in MiXCR, keeping a single row per CDR3 protein. The table shows 250,000 to 300,000 distinct CDR3 sequences, with 25% to 30% occurring only once.

This receptor was identified in a woman aged 70 to 79 in good health. V gene TRBV6-6 combines with J gene TRBJ1-2; the D gene is possibly TRBD1 (5 bases). Sequencing was done on a sample of blood. The CDR3 DNA reads as TGTGCCAGCAGAAGGGACGGCTATGGCTACACCTTC. It is translated as CASRRDGYGYTF.